This is a list of T cell receptor beta chains from one sample in a study of CD8+CD57+ T cells in acquired aplastic anemia. TCRdb called the reads again in MiXCR, with one record for every CDR3 protein. The repertoire includes approximately 300,000 distinct CDR3 sequences, 56% of them detected once, and around 1.2% sits in the top ten. The sequenced material came from sorted CD4+, CD8+, or CD8+CD57+ T cells (not recorded which) from PBMCs. Source of these receptors: a human donor with aplastic anemia. The CDR3 runs from the conserved cysteine through the conserved F or W. The D gene is left open where the match is weak. Clone size is shown for a subset of rows, as once, few, many or a class of expanded clone.

j_call d_call v_call clone_size cdr3_aa cdr3_nt
TRBJ2-7 . TRBV20-1 . CSASSGYEQYF TGCAGTGCTAGTTCCGGATACGAGCAGTACTTC
TRBJ2-3 TRBD2 TRBV24-1 . CATAQRGGVDMQYF TGTGCCACCGCCCAACGGGGGGGGGTAGATATGCAGTATTTT
TRBJ1-2 . TRBV3-1 many CASSQGPGSTNYGYTF TGTGCCAGCAGCCAAGGACCCGGCAGTACTAACTATGGCTACACCTTC
TRBJ2-3 TRBD2 TRBV12-3/TRBV12-4 many CASSSMGLAGRTQYF TGTGCCAGCAGTTCAATGGGACTAGCGGGAAGAACGCAGTATTTT
TRBJ2-1 . TRBV5-1 . CASSFGSPYNEQFF TGCGCCAGCAGCTTCGGGTCCCCCTACAATGAGCAGTTCTTC
TRBJ2-7 . TRBV19 many CASSTRTGSYEQYF TGTGCCAGTAGTACAAGAACGGGGTCCTACGAGCAGTACTTC
TRBJ2-3 TRBD2 TRBV13 . CASSLGTSGSDTQYF TGTGCCAGCAGCCTGGGGACTAGCGGGAGTGATACGCAGTATTTT
TRBJ2-2 . TRBV25-1 . CASSDSGRGSGNTGELFF TGTGCCAGCAGTGATTCGGGCCGAGGCTCTGGAAACACCGGGGAGCTGTTTTTT
TRBJ1-2 . TRBV7-9 once CASSPRGEEHYTF TGTGCCAGCAGCCCTCGTGGGGAGGAACACTACACCTTC
TRBJ1-1 . TRBV29-1 . CSVVGTEASF TGCAGCGTTGTCGGCACTGAAGCTTCCTTT
TRBJ2-7 . TRBV7-9 . CASSLGAEQYF TGTGCCAGCAGCTTGGGGGCCGAGCAGTACTTC
TRBJ2-7 . TRBV20-1 . CSASSGVVNEQYF TGCAGTGCTAGTTCGGGGGTAGTAAACGAGCAGTACTTC
TRBJ2-7 TRBD1 TRBV7-8 few CASSIRDRGQEQYF TGTGCCAGCAGCATCCGGGACAGGGGGCAAGAGCAGTACTTC
TRBJ2-7 TRBD2 TRBV6-5 . CASSLSGGLTYEQYF TGTGCCAGCAGCCTAAGCGGGGGCCTAACCTACGAGCAGTACTTC
TRBJ1-5 TRBD1 TRBV20-1 . CSARKPGTGGKQPQHF TGCAGTGCTAGAAAACCCGGGACAGGGGGGAAGCAGCCCCAGCATTTT
TRBJ1-4 TRBD1 TRBV6-5 many CASSRGTGTNEKLFF TGTGCCAGCAGTCGAGGGACAGGGACTAATGAAAAACTGTTTTTT
TRBJ2-2 . TRBV5-1 many CASSLGHGSSTGELFF TGCGCCAGCAGCTTGGGGCACGGGAGTAGCACCGGGGAGCTGTTTTTT
TRBJ1-5 TRBD1 TRBV6-5 . CASSAETGSNQPQHF TGTGCCAGCAGCGCGGAGACAGGGAGTAATCAGCCCCAGCATTTT
TRBJ2-1 . TRBV19 many CASSILVLDNEQFF TGTGCCAGTAGTATATTAGTTTTGGACAATGAGCAGTTCTTC
TRBJ2-6 . TRBV6-5 . CASTIGIGTGANVLTF TGTGCCAGCACTATCGGCATCGGGACTGGGGCCAACGTCCTGACTTTC
TRBJ1-5 TRBD1 TRBV10-3 . CAISGDRDQPQHF TGTGCCATCAGTGGCGACAGGGATCAGCCCCAGCATTTT
TRBJ2-6 . TRBV29-1 . CSAWAVVEAGANVLTF TGCAGCGCCTGGGCCGTGGTAGAGGCGGGGGCCAACGTCCTGACTTTC
TRBJ1-5 . TRBV11-3 few CASSSGPDQPQHF TGTGCCAGCAGCTCCGGTCCCGATCAGCCCCAGCATTTT
TRBJ2-1 TRBD2 TRBV15 many CATSRGTSGGLNEQFF TGTGCCACCAGCAGGGGGACTAGCGGGGGACTCAATGAGCAGTTCTTC
TRBJ2-7 . TRBV12-3/TRBV12-4 . CASSLLATSYEQYF TGTGCCAGCAGTTTACTAGCGACTTCCTACGAGCAGTACTTC
TRBJ2-1 . TRBV15 once CATSQPGSPYNEQFF TGTGCCACCTCCCAACCGGGGAGCCCCTACAATGAGCAGTTCTTC
TRBJ2-7 . TRBV6-5 . CASSYSSAVVSYEQYF TGTGCCAGCAGTTACTCGAGCGCGGTGGTCTCCTACGAGCAGTACTTC
TRBJ2-7 TRBD2 TRBV7-2 . CASSPGPPLGSGRAPDYEQYF TGTGCCAGCAGTCCCGGCCCCCCTCTTGGGAGCGGGAGGGCTCCCGACTACGAGCAGTACTTC
TRBJ2-7 TRBD1 TRBV2 once CASSFAGTGGIYEQYF TGTGCCAGCAGTTTCGCCGGGACAGGGGGGATCTACGAGCAGTACTTC
TRBJ1-5 . TRBV20-1 few CSARDIREGNQPQHF TGCAGTGCTAGAGATATAAGGGAGGGCAATCAGCCCCAGCATTTT
TRBJ2-1 TRBD2 TRBV11-2 . CASRRRVAGYNEQFF TGTGCCAGCAGAAGGAGGGTAGCGGGGTACAATGAGCAGTTCTTC
TRBJ1-2 . TRBV20-1 . CSAKLRGDNGYTF TGCAGTGCTAAACTCAGGGGAGACAATGGCTACACCTTC